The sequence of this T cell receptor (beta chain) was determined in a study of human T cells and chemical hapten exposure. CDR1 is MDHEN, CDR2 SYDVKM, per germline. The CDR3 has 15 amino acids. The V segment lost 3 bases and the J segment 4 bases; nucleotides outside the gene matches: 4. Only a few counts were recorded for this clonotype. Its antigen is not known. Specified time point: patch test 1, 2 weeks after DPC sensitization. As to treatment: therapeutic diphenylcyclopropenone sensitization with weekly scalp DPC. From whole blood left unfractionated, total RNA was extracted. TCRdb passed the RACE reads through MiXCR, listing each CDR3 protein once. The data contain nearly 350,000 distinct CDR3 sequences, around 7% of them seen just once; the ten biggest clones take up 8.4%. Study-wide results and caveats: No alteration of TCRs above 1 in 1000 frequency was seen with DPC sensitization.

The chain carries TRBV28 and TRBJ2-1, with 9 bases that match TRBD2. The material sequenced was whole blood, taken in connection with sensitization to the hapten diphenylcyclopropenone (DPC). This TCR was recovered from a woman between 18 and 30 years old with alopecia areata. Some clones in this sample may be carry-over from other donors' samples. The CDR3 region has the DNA TGTGCCAGCAGTTTTGGCCTAGCGGGGTACAATGAGCAGTTCTTC. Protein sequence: CASSFGLAGYNEQFF.